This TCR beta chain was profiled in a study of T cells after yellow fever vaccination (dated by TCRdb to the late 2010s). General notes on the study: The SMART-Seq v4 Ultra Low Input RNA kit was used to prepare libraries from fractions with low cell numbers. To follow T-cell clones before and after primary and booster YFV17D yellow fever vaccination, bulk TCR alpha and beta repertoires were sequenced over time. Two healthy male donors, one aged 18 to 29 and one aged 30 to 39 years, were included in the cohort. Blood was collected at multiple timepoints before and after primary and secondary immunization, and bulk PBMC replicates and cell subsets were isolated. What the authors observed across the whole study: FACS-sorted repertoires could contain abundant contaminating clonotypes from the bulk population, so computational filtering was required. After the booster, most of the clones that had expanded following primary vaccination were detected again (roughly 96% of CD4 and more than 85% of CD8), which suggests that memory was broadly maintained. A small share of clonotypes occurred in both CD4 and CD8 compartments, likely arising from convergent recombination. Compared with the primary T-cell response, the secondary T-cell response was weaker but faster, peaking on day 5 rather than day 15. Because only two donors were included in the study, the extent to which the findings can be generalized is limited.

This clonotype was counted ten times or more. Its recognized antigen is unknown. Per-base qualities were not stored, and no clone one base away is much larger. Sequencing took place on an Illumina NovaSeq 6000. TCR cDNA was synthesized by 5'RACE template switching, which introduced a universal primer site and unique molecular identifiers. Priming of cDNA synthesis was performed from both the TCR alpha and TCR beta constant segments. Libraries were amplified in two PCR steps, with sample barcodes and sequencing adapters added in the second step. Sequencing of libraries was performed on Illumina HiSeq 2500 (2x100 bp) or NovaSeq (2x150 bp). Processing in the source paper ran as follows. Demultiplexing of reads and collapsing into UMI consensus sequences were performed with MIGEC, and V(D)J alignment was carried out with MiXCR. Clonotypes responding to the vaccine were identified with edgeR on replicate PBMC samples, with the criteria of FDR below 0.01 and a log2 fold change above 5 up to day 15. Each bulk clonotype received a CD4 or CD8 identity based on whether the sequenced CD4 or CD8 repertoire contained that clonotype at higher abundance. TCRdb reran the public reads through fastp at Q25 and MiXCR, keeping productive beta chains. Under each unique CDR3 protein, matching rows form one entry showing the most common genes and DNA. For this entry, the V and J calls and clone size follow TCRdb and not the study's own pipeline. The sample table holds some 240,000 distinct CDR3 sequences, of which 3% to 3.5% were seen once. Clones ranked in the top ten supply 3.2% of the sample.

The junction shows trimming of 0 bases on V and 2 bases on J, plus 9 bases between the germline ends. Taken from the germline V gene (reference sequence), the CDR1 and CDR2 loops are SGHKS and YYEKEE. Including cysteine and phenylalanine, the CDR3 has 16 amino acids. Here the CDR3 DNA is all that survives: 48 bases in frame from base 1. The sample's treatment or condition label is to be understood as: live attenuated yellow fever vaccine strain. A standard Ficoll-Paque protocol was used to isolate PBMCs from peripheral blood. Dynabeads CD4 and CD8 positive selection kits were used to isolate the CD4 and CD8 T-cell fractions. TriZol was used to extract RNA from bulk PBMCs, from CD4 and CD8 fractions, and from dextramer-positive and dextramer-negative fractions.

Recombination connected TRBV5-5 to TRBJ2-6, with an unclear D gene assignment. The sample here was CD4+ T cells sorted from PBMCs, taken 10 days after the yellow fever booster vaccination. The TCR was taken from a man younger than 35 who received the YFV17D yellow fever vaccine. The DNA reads TGTGCCAGCAGCTTGGACAGCGCCCCTGGGGCCAACGTCCTGACTTTC. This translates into CASSLDSAPGANVLTF.